Below, one TCR beta chain is given with its context. This sample stems from a study of blood T cell repertoires in COVID-19. At the level of the study: The United States, Italy and Spain supplied acute and convalescent COVID-19 samples. Sample material is recorded as cDNA or gDNA derived from T cells, B-cell-depleted T cells, or PBMCs.

The protocol was immunoSEQ multiplex PCR, while the TCRdb copy is restricted to in-frame clones and leaves out a portion. Here the sample spans around 300,000 clones, under 90% being singletons. The TCR comes from a woman in her thirties with COVID-19, enrolled during active disease. Specimen: peripheral blood.

CDR3 bases: TGTGCCAGCAGTTACCCCACCACAGGGGGTAATGAAAAACTGTTTTTT. This gives the protein CASSYPTTGGNEKLFF. J is TRBJ1-4 and V is TRBV6-2 or TRBV6-3, with 8 bases identical to TRBD1. The V segment lost 2 bases and the J segment 4 bases; nucleotides outside the gene matches: 6. The CDR3 length is 16 residues. The germline V gene encodes CDR1 MNHEY and CDR2 SVGEGT.